These 5 T cell receptor beta chains originate from one sample sequenced in a study of blood T cell repertoires in COVID-19. Repertoires were generated with immunoSEQ multiplex PCR, while TCRdb's copy carries only in-frame clones and drops some. The table includes more than 80,000 clones, 85% to 90% detected once. The sequenced material came from peripheral blood. The receptor set was obtained from a human donor with active COVID-19. The donor label of this sample is uncertain.

V gene TRBV18 combines with J gene TRBJ2-1, with 7 bases that match TRBD1. Losses at the gene ends were 6 bases for V and 4 bases for J; bases not matched to a gene: 6. The CDR3 has 14 amino acids. Looked up from germline, CDR1 is KGHSH and CDR2 is LQKENI. The CDR3 reads CASSNYRGYNEQFF. CDR3 DNA sequence: TGTGCCAGCTCTAATTACAGGGGTTACAATGAGCAGTTCTTC.

The chain has TRBV9 and TRBJ2-5, with TRBD2 matching over 14 bases. Germline V gene sequence: CDR1 SGDLS, CDR2 YYNGEE. The junction had 2 bases not matched to a gene; V was cut back by 3 bases and J by 4 bases. This CDR3 is 15 amino acids long. CDR3 DNA: TGTGCCAGCAGCGCGGGGACTAGCGGGGGAGAGACCCAGTACTTC. Amino acid sequence: CASSAGTSGGETQYF.

V is TRBV3-1 (or the pseudogene TRBV3-2) and J is TRBJ2-1, with 8 nucleotides matching TRBD1. Germline CDR1 LGHDT, CDR2 YNNKEL (reference sequence). This CDR3 contains 15 residues. J lost 12 bases, V lost 1 base, and 11 bases had no gene match. The chain's CDR3 is CASSQATLTGAGQFF. The CDR3 region has the DNA TGTGCCAGCAGCCAAGCGACCCTGACAGGGGCTGGGCAGTTCTTC.

This chain uses TRBV28 with TRBJ1-2, with 9 bases that match TRBD1. Trimming took 3 bases from V and 1 from J; bases not matched to a gene: 6. The germline V gene encodes CDR1 MDHEN and CDR2 SYDVKM. The CDR3 contains 16 residues. Here the CDR3 DNA reads TGTGCCAGCAGTTTCGCTACAGGGGGCCATAACTATGGCTACACCTTC. It yields the protein CASSFATGGHNYGYTF.

The V and J genes are TRBV15 and TRBJ1-2; D uncertain. V was trimmed by 0 bases and J by 1 base, leaving 9 bases between them. This CDR3 is built from 15 residues. The germline V gene encodes CDR1 LNHNV and CDR2 YYDKDF (reference sequence). The CDR3 loop is CATSRDRQINYGYTF. Written as DNA, the CDR3 is TGTGCCACCAGCAGAGATCGTCAGATTAACTATGGCTACACCTTC.